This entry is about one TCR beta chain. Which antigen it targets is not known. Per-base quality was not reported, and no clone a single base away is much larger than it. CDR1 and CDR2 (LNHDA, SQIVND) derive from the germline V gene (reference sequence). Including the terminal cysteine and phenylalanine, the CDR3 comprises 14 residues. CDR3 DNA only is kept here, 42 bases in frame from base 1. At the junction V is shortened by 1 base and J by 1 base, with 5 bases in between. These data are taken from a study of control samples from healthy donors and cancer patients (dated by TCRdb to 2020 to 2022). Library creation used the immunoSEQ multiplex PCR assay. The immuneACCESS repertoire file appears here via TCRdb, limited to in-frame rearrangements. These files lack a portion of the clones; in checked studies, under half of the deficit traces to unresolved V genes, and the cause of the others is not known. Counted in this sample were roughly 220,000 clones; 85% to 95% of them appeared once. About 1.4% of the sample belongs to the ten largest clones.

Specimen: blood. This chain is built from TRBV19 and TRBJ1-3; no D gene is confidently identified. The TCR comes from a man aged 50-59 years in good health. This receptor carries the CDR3 CASSIVASGNTIYF. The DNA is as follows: TGTGCCAGTAGTATAGTAGCGTCTGGAAACACCATATATTTT.